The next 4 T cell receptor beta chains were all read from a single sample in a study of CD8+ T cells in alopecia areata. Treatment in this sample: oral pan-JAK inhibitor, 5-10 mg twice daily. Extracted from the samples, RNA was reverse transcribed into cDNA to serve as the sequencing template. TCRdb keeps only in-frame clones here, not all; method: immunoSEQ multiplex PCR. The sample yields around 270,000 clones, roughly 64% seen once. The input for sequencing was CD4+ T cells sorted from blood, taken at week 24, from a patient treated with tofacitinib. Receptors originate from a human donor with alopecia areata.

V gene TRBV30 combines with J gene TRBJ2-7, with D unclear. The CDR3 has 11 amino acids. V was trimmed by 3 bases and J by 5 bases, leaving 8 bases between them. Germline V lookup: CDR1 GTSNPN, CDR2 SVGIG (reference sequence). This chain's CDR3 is CAWRGRDEQYF. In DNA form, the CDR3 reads TGTGCCTGGAGGGGAAGGGACGAGCAGTACTTC.

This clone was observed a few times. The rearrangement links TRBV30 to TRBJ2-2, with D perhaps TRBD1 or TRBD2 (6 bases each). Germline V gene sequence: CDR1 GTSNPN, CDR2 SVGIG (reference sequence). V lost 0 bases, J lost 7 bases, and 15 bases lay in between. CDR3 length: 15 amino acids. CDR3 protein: CAWSVGGPGHGELFF. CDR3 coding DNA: TGTGCCTGGAGTGTTGGGGGGCCCGGCCACGGGGAGCTGTTTTTT.

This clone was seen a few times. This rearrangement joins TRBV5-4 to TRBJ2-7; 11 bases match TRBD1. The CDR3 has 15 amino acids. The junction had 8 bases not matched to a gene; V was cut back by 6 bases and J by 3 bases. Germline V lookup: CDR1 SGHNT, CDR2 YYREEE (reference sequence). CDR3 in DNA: TGTGCCAGCACCAGTCGGACAGGGGGCGGCTACGAGCAGTACTTC. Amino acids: CASTSRTGGGYEQYF.

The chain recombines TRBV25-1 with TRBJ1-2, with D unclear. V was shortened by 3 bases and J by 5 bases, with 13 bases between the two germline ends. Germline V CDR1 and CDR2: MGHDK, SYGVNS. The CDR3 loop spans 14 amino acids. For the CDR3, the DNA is TGTGCCAGCAGTGATACACGGTGGGGATATGGCTACACCTTC. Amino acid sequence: CASSDTRWGYGYTF.